The subject of this entry is one TCR beta chain. This specimen belongs to a study of blood T cells in healthy people across ages. Together with a sample-barcoded 5' primer, a J-beta primer mix was included in a second PCR lasting 7 to 11 cycles. TCRdb re-derived calls from the 5' RACE reads in MiXCR, one entry per CDR3 protein. Here the sample spans fewer than 950,000 distinct CDR3 sequences, about 48% being singletons. The sequenced sample was blood. The sequence was collected from an older man in good health.

This CDR3 is CASSSPTGSSYNEQFF. CDR3 DNA: TGTGCCAGCTCCTCCCCGACAGGGAGCTCCTACAATGAGCAGTTCTTC. The V call is TRBV28, the J call TRBJ2-1; TRBD1 matches at 7 bases. The germline V gene has CDR1 MDHEN and CDR2 SYDVKM. The CDR3 extends over 16 amino acids. Germline trimming cut 8 bases from V and 0 bases from J; bases unmatched to any gene: 10. The variable domain in full, with the rest retrieved from reference TRBV28 and TRBJ2-1, is DVKVTQSSRYLVKRTGEKVFLECVQDMDHENMFWYRQDPGLGLRLIYFSYDVKMKEKGDIPEGYSVSREKKERFSLILESASTNQTSMYLCASSSPTGSSYNEQFFGPGTRLTVL.